This TCR beta chain was retrieved from a study of T cell clonality in common variable immunodeficiency. Study outcomes and limitations: In common variable immunodeficiency, TCR beta chains reportedly carried fewer deletions and N-nucleotide insertions. TCRbeta clonality was increased in CVID versus healthy controls.

Equal genomic DNA amounts from CVID and control samples were sequenced. The repertoire was sequenced with immunoSEQ multiplex PCR; TCRdb's copy has only in-frame clones and lacks some. The record shows around 45,000 clones for this sample, with no singletons present. This clone was detected a few times. Its antigen is currently unknown. Read coverage stops 3 residues before the CDR3 terminus; the germline J gene supplies the remainder. This CDR3 comprises 11 residues. Per the germline V gene, CDR1 is MNHEY and CDR2 is SVGEGT. The chain joins TRBV6-2 or TRBV6-3 to TRBJ1-2; D gene ambiguous. The receptor's source is a person between 18 and 75 years old in good health. The sequenced sample was peripheral blood mononuclear cells. The CDR3 DNA, read in part, is TGTGCCAGCAGTTACGCAGATACC. Protein: CASSYADT. The whole CDR3 protein reads CASSYADTYTF.